This T cell receptor (beta chain) emerged from a study of OX40 agonist ivuxolimab in advanced cancers. Overall study: Partial responses were achieved by three patients: one hepatocellular carcinoma, two cutaneous melanoma.

Here immunoSEQ multiplex PCR was the method, and the copy in TCRdb shows in-frame clones only, minus some. This sample has about 100,000 clones, with approximately 90% found just once. General observations from the study: Certain nonresponders additionally had low normalized T-cell clonal expansion. At doses 0.1 to 3.0 mg/kg, CD4+ and CD8+ clones expanded.

As concerns this clone: Its antigen is unknown.

CDR1 is MNHNY and CDR2 is SVGAGI in the germline V gene (reference sequence). V was shortened by 7 bases and J by 5 bases, with 18 bases between the two germline ends. This CDR3 has 15 amino acids. This clonotype was obtained from an adult with an advanced solid tumor such as melanoma, head and neck, liver or kidney cancer. The V gene is TRBV6-6, the J gene TRBJ2-1; the D gene is possibly TRBD2 (5 bases). The specimen was CD4+ or CD8+ T cells sorted from blood, collected in a trial of the OX40 agonist ivuxolimab. CDR3 in amino acids: CASTSLGLAHNEQFF. CDR3 bases: TGTGCCAGCACCTCCCTAGGGCTAGCCCACAATGAGCAGTTCTTC.